The 8 T cell receptor beta chains in this list originate from one sample, sequenced in a study of blood T cell repertoires in COVID-19. The protocol was immunoSEQ multiplex PCR, while the TCRdb copy is restricted to in-frame clones and leaves out a portion. The sample comprises about 230,000 clones, about nine tenths of which are singletons, and about 9.9% rests with the top ten. Sequencing was carried out using peripheral blood. These receptor sequences come from a man aged 50 or older with COVID-19, enrolled during active disease.

V is TRBV14 and J is TRBJ2-7, with 11 positions matching TRBD1. V lost 3 bases and J lost 6; bases outside the gene matches: 4. CDR1 is SGHDN, CDR2 FVKESK, per germline. CDR3 length: 14 residues. The CDR3 sequence is CASSHLDRGLEQYF. CDR3 coding DNA: TGTGCCAGCAGCCATCTGGACAGGGGGCTCGAGCAGTACTTC.

V is TRBV27 and J is TRBJ2-1, with D possibly being TRBD2 (6 bases). CDR1 MNHEY and CDR2 SMNVEV come from the germline V gene (reference sequence). V was trimmed by 1 base and J by 5 bases, leaving 9 bases between them. CDR3 length equals 14 residues. For the CDR3, the DNA is TGTGCCAGCAGTTTATTGGGGGGAGACAATGAGCAGTTCTTC. The encoded protein is CASSLLGGDNEQFF.

V gene TRBV3-1 (or the pseudogene TRBV3-2) combines with J gene TRBJ1-4; D not resolved. Germline loops: CDR1 LGHDT, CDR2 YNNKEL (reference sequence). The CDR3 has 16 amino acids. V was pared by 0 bases and J by 1 base, with 9 bases between. CDR3 DNA: TGTGCCAGCAGCCAAGATACGGGGAGAACTAATGAAAAACTGTTTTTT. Protein: CASSQDTGRTNEKLFF.

The DNA of the CDR3 is TGTGCCATCAGTGAGTTTAGGGGCGGATTGGATCAGCCCCAGCATTTT. It is translated as CAISEFRGGLDQPQHF. This rearrangement joins TRBV10-3 to TRBJ1-5; a possible D gene is TRBD1 (5 bases). With 1 base removed from V and 5 bases from J, the gap between germline ends came to 15 bases. The CDR3 extends over 16 amino acids. The V gene's germline CDR1 is ENHRY and CDR2 SYGVKD.

The chain couples TRBV20-1 to TRBJ1-1; D may be TRBD1 (5 bases). Trimming cost V 5 bases and J 7 bases, with 11 bases left between them. This CDR3 spans 11 amino acids. Looked up from germline, CDR1 is DFQATT and CDR2 is SNEGSKA (reference sequence). CDR3 in amino acids: CSAGGDFEAFF. The CDR3 coding sequence is TGCAGTGCTGGGGGGGATTTTGAAGCTTTCTTT.

V is TRBV6-2 or TRBV6-3 and J is TRBJ2-7, with 14 positions matching TRBD2. V gave up 5 bases and J gave up 2 bases; unmatched junction bases: 8. The germline gives CDR1 MNHEY, CDR2 SVGEGT. The CDR3 has 17 amino acids. CDR3 in amino acids: CASSKGLAGVTAYEQYF. The CDR3, as DNA: TGTGCCAGCAGTAAGGGACTAGCGGGAGTTACCGCCTACGAGCAGTACTTC.

The chain carries TRBV30 and TRBJ1-6; D remains unclear. The CDR3 loop spans 15 amino acids. V lost 3 bases and J lost 8, with 17 bases in between. Germline assignment: CDR1 GTSNPN and CDR2 SVGIG (reference sequence). The CDR3 coding sequence is TGTGCCTGGAGCGCTAGCAGAGAGGGTTATTCACCCCTCCACTTT. Protein: CAWSASREGYSPLHF.

The chain carries TRBV7-9 and TRBJ2-5, with D tentatively TRBD2 (6 bases). This CDR3 is 13 amino acids long. Germline V gene data show CDR1 as SEHNR and CDR2 as FQNEAQ (reference sequence). V lost 5 bases and J 5 bases, leaving 12 bases between the germline ends. The CDR3 loop is CASSRLEGETQYF. Here the CDR3 DNA reads TGTGCCAGCAGCAGACTAGAAGGGGAGACCCAGTACTTC. Looking up the rest from reference TRBV7-9 and TRBJ2-5 gives the full variable domain: DTGVSQNPRHKITKRGQNVTFRCDPISEHNRLYWYRQTLGQGPEFLTYFQNEAQLEKSRLLSDRFSAERPKGSFSTLEIQRTEQGDSAMYLCASSRLEGETQYFGPGTRLLVL.